The count of the clone carrying this TCR beta chain is one. The antigen is not known. Profiling relied on immunoSEQ multiplex PCR, and the TCRdb table lists in-frame clones only, not all of them. The table records 25,000 to 30,000 clones, approximately 87% of them present only once. Each patient experienced a relapse that followed autologous stem cell transplantation, and brentuximab vedotin exposure varied. The data were taken from a study of PD-1 blockade in classical Hodgkin lymphoma. Study-wide background: A 3 mg/kg intravenous dose of nivolumab was received by patients every 2 weeks.

The V and J ends lost 0 bases and 6 bases respectively, with 17 bases between them. Germline values: CDR1 SSHAT, CDR2 FNYEAQ (reference sequence). This CDR3 is built from 16 residues. Study-wide findings and caveats: There remain no defined causes for the repertoire differences, which possibly reflect disease activity or prior therapy. Anyone who began nivolumab under 1 year after ASCT was excluded. Newly diagnosed patients reportedly trailed healthy donors in baseline TCR diversity.

The chain carries TRBV7-7 and TRBJ1-2; D might be TRBD1 (5 bases). The source of this sequence is a human donor with classical Hodgkin lymphoma. The sample was peripheral blood mononuclear cells (PBMCs), taken before the second cycle of nivolumab. Written as DNA, the CDR3 is TGTGCCAGCAGCTTAGCCGGGGCGGGAACAAGACATGGCTACACCTTC. Protein product: CASSLAGAGTRHGYTF.